This passage covers 10 T cell receptor beta chains from one sample sequenced in a study of regulatory T cells in long-lasting Graves disease. The TCR beta library used iRepertoire HTBI primers with Arm-PCR amplification of CDR3. One entry per CDR3 protein, called by TCRdb with MiXCR from the multiplex PCR reads. The table records hundreds of thousands of distinct CDR3 sequences, about 13% of them present only once. Indicated time point: newly diagnosed GD, antithyroid drugs for less than 3 months. Following extraction of RNA from PBMCs, that RNA was used to make the TCR library. Another study also made use of these data, one on T cells in Graves' hyperthyroidism and ophthalmopathy.

This material consisted of peripheral blood mononuclear cells (PBMCs), taken at new diagnosis, from a patient treated with antithyroid drugs. All receptors derive from a man between 25 and 39 years old with Graves disease.

V is TRBV18 and J is TRBJ2-5; D possibly corresponds to TRBD1 (5 bases). V lost 0 bases, J lost 4 bases, and 9 bases lay in between. The V gene's germline CDR1 is KGHSH and CDR2 LQKENI. The CDR3 covers 14 residues. DNA for the CDR3: TGTGCCAGCTCACCACCAGACACAGGAGAGACCCAGTACTTC. Protein: CASSPPDTGETQYF.

This clonotype showed up many times. This rearrangement joins TRBV6-1 to TRBJ2-3; tentatively, D is TRBD2 (6 bases). There are 15 residues in the CDR3. Germline CDR1 MNHNS, CDR2 SASEGT. Trimming removed 5 bases at V and 1 base at J, with 13 bases between. Here the CDR3 DNA reads TGTGCCAGCAGTAATCGGGGGACGGGCACAGATACGCAGTATTTT. Protein product: CASSNRGTGTDTQYF.

This clonotype was found many times. The chain links TRBV15 to TRBJ2-3; 9 bases are a match to TRBD2. Trimming removed 3 bases from V and 3 bases from J; junction bases left unmatched: 13. This CDR3 is built from 18 residues. CDR1 is LNHNV, CDR2 YYDKDF, per germline (reference sequence). The chain's CDR3 is CATSRLLISGRVTDTQYF. The CDR3 DNA reads as TGTGCCACCAGCAGGCTCCTAATTAGCGGGAGAGTGACAGATACGCAGTATTTT.

The chain links TRBV27 to TRBJ2-2, with D possibly matching TRBD2 (5 bases). Germline V gene lookup returns CDR1 MNHEY and CDR2 SMNVEV (reference sequence). The CDR3 runs 16 residues. V shed 6 bases and J shed 0 bases, with 14 bases lying between them. The CDR3 loop is CASRTRTLPNTGELFF. In DNA, the CDR3 is TGTGCCAGCAGAACCCGGACTCTACCGAACACCGGGGAGCTGTTTTTT.

The gene calls are TRBV4-1 and TRBJ1-2; 9 nucleotides match TRBD1. Looked up from germline, CDR1 is MGHRA and CDR2 is YSYEKL. The CDR3 is 16 residues long. After removal of 5 bases from V and 2 bases from J, the junction contained 9 bases not matched to a gene. The CDR3 sequence: CASSTAGTGTNYGYTF. CDR3 bases: TGCGCCAGCAGCACGGCCGGGACAGGGACCAACTATGGCTACACCTTC.

This clonotype was picked up many times. The V gene is TRBV19, the J gene TRBJ2-4, with 8 bases aligning to TRBD2. The CDR3 spans 15 residues. Germline lookup yields CDR1 LNHDA and CDR2 SQIVND (reference sequence). J lost 8 bases, V lost 4 bases, and 10 bases had no gene match. CDR3 in amino acids: CASSTGGTSWDIQYF. In nucleotides, the CDR3 is TGTGCCAGTAGTACCGGGGGGACTAGTTGGGACATTCAGTACTTC.

Turning to this clonotype: A single base separates this from a much larger clone, so it may be a read error. The conserved final phenylalanine or tryptophan is absent from the CDR3, which likely points to a read error. The V call is TRBV7-2, the J call TRBJ2-7; D remains unclear. This CDR3 has 12 residues. CDR1 is SGHTA, CDR2 FQGNSA, per germline. V dropped 5 bases and J dropped 4 bases, with 9 bases sitting between them. The CDR3 loop is CASSELGYEQYI. CDR3 nucleotides: TGTGCCAGCAGCGAATTGGGGTACGAGCAGTACATC.

With regard to this clonotype: Just one base apart from a much larger clone, this may be a read error. V is TRBV20-1 and J is TRBJ2-1; D not resolved. V gave up 1 base and J gave up 10 bases, with 11 bases separating them. Germline V gives CDR1 DFQATT, CDR2 SNEGSKA (reference sequence). This CDR3 has 12 residues. The CDR3 spells CSARASSYEQFF. CDR3 bases: TGCAGTGCTAGAGCCAGCTCCTACGAGCAGTTCTTC.

This chain links TRBV6-5 with TRBJ1-3, with D unclear. This CDR3 region has 15 residues. Germline V gene sequence: CDR1 MNHEY, CDR2 SVGAGI. Trimming took 4 bases from V and 4 from J, leaving 14 bases between them. The CDR3 coding sequence is TGTGCCAGCAGTTTGGACGCCGCGTCCGGAAACACCATATATTTT. Its translation is CASSLDAASGNTIYF.

This clonotype was seen many times. This sequence joins TRBV10-3 and TRBJ2-1, with 14 bases lining up with TRBD2. CDR1 and CDR2 (germline): ENHRY, SYGVKD. The CDR3 extends over 19 amino acids. Unmatched junction bases numbered 8, after V lost 4 bases and J lost 0 bases. Here the CDR3 reads CAISAIGTSGRNSYNEQFF. The CDR3, as DNA: TGTGCCATCAGTGCGATAGGGACTAGCGGGAGAAACTCCTACAATGAGCAGTTCTTC.